These 5 T cell receptor beta chains share one sample of origin, sequenced in a study of blood T cells in healthy people across ages. With a J-beta primer mix and a sample-barcoded 5' primer, a second PCR ran 7 to 11 cycles. One entry per CDR3 protein results from TCRdb running MiXCR on the 5' RACE reads. The data show over 600,000 distinct CDR3 sequences, about 47% seen once. Sequenced material: blood. All receptors come from a man older than 75 in good health.

Here the CDR3 reads CSASWDRGGKEPQHF. Written as DNA, the CDR3 is TGCAGTGCTAGTTGGGACAGGGGGGGGAAGGAGCCCCAGCATTTT. V usage is TRBV20-1 and J usage is TRBJ1-5, with 11 bases aligning to TRBD1. The germline gives CDR1 DFQATT, CDR2 SNEGSKA (reference sequence). With V trimmed by 3 bases and J by 8 bases, 9 bases remained unmatched. This CDR3 has 15 residues.

The chain combines TRBV12-3 or TRBV12-4 with TRBJ2-2; D remains unclear. Deletions cut 8 bases from V and 3 bases from J, with 10 bases between. The CDR3 runs 13 residues. The CDR3 bases are TGTGCCAGCGAGTCACCGTACACCGGGGAGCTGTTTTTT. It encodes CASESPYTGELFF.

This chain links TRBV25-1 with TRBJ1-5; D gene uncertain. Germline V lookup: CDR1 MGHDK, CDR2 SYGVNS. V lost 6 bases and J 5 bases, leaving 11 bases between the germline ends. The CDR3 length is 13 residues. The CDR3 coding sequence is TGTGCCAGCAGCGCCAAGGGCGATCAGCCCCAGCATTTT. It yields the protein CASSAKGDQPQHF. The full variable domain, rest sourced from reference TRBV25-1 and TRBJ1-5, is EADIYQTPRYLVIGTGKKITLECSQTMGHDKMYWYQQDPGMELHLIHYSYGVNSTEKGDLSSESTVSRIRTEHFPLTLESARPSHTSQYLCASSAKGDQPQHFGDGTRLSIL.

V and J are TRBV20-1 and TRBJ2-4; D gene uncertain. The DNA end is more similar to TRBJ2-5, so the J call may be wrong. Germline V gene data show CDR1 as DFQATT and CDR2 as SNEGSKA (reference sequence). This CDR3 comprises 16 residues. The CDR3 nucleotides read TGCAGTGCTGGAGCCCCTTGGGGTACCACACAAGAGACCCAGTACTTC. Translating gives CSAGAPWGTTQETQYF.

A few counts support this clonotype. The genes are TRBV7-2 and TRBJ2-5; 9 nucleotides match TRBD2. Germline values: CDR1 SGHTA, CDR2 FQGNSA. V lost 4 bases to trimming and J lost 11 bases; unmatched junction nucleotides: 14. The CDR3 spans 15 residues. DNA of the CDR3: TGTGCCAGCAGCTCGGGACTAGCTTGGGACAATGAGCAGTACTTC. Amino acids: CASSSGLAWDNEQYF. Full variable domain (remainder filled in from reference TRBV7-2 and TRBJ2-5): GAGVSQSPSNKVTEKGKDVELRCDPISGHTALYWYRQSLGQGLEFLIYFQGNSAPDKSGLPSDRFSAERTGGSVSTLTIQRTQQEDSAVYLCASSSGLAWDNEQYFGPGTRLLVL.